Presented here are 13 T cell receptor beta chains from one specimen sequenced in a study of Graves' ophthalmopathy and Graves' hyperthyroidism. RNA served as the template for amplifying TCR beta CDR3 regions. First-round RT-PCR relied on HTBI primers, and a second-round multiplex PCR came next. MiXCR was run by TCRdb on the multiplex PCR reads, yielding one entry per CDR3 protein. There are about 400,000 distinct CDR3 sequences in the sample; around 19% occur only once, and around 1.6% lies in the top ten. Sequencing input: peripheral blood. The receptors shown here come from a woman under 30 with Graves' ophthalmopathy.

This clonotype has a handful of counts. The rearrangement uses TRBV7-2 and TRBJ2-7, with 8 nucleotides matching TRBD2. Germline loops: CDR1 SGHTA, CDR2 FQGNSA. V trimming: 5 bases; J trimming: 0 bases; junction bases outside the gene matches: 6. CDR3 length: 15 residues. This chain's CDR3 is CASSRQRGLSYEQYF. The CDR3 coding sequence is TGTGCCAGCAGCAGACAGCGGGGGCTCTCCTACGAGCAGTACTTC.

This clonotype was recorded a few times. This chain uses TRBV28 with TRBJ2-7; 7 bases are shared with TRBD2. The CDR3 runs 15 residues. Trimming cost V 7 bases and J 7 bases; bases outside gene matches: 16. Germline CDR1 reads MDHEN; CDR2 reads SYDVKM. CDR3 nucleotides: TGTGCCAGCAACGCCCCGGGAGGTCTCATTCGGGAGCAGTACTTC. Protein product: CASNAPGGLIREQYF.

In its sample, this clonotype was seen many times. The chain couples TRBV5-1 to TRBJ2-7, with D hard to call. The CDR3 sequence is 13 residues long. Trimming left V 4 bases short and J 2 bases short, with 10 bases between. Germline CDR1 SGHRS, CDR2 YFSETQ. CDR3 sequence (DNA): TGCGCCAGCAGCCCGAGGCCTGCCTACGAGCAGTACTTC. This codes for CASSPRPAYEQYF.

This clonotype has at least ten counts. The chain has TRBV7-3 and TRBJ2-5; D possibly corresponds to TRBD2 (6 bases). This CDR3 is 15 amino acids long. Germline CDR1 SGHTA, CDR2 FQGTGA. V was shortened by 0 bases and J by 5 bases, with 13 bases between the two germline ends. The CDR3 DNA reads TGTGCCAGCAGCTTAACCGGGGGTTGGCGGGAGACCCAGTACTTC. Translating gives CASSLTGGWRETQYF. Variable domain in full (rest from reference TRBV7-3 and TRBJ2-5): GAGVSQTPSNKVTEKGKYVELRCDPISGHTALYWYRQSLGQGPEFLIYFQGTGAADDSGLPNDRFFAVRPEGSVSTLKIQRTERGDSAVYLCASSLTGGWRETQYFGPGTRLLVL.

The sample holds many counts of this clonotype. This rearrangement joins TRBV5-1 to TRBJ2-7; D tentatively reads TRBD1 or TRBD2 (6 bases each). The CDR3 has 14 amino acids. Germline V gene lookup returns CDR1 SGHRS and CDR2 YFSETQ. Trimming stripped 1 base from V and 3 bases from J, with 11 bases between. CDR3 sequence reads: CASSLRGRYYEQYF. In DNA, the CDR3 is TGCGCCAGCAGCTTGCGGGGGCGTTACTACGAGCAGTACTTC.

There are many counts of this clonotype. The rearrangement links TRBV11-1 to TRBJ2-7; 9 nucleotides agree with TRBD2. The CDR3 runs 18 residues. The J segment lost 0 bases and the V segment lost 4 bases, leaving 13 bases of the junction unmatched. Germline V lookup: CDR1 SGHAT, CDR2 FQDESV (reference sequence). CDR3 coding DNA: TGTGCCAGCAGCTCCGGCGCCACGAGCGGGGGGCTCTCCTACGAGCAGTACTTC. This encodes CASSSGATSGGLSYEQYF. Full variable domain (remainder filled in from reference TRBV11-1 and TRBJ2-7): EAEVAQSPRYKITEKSQAVAFWCDPISGHATLYWYRQILGQGPELLVQFQDESVVDDSQLPKDRFSAERLKGVDSTLKIQPAELGDSAMYLCASSSGATSGGLSYEQYFGPGTRLTVT.

The rearrangement links TRBV6-5 to TRBJ1-2; 9 bases map to TRBD1. Germline-derived CDR1 and CDR2 are MNHEY and SVGAGI. CDR3 size: 14 residues. The junction had 6 bases not matched to a gene; V was cut back by 4 bases and J by 6 bases. DNA of the CDR3: TGTGCCAGCAGTTCCGGGACAGGGACCAATGGCTACACCTTC. Protein: CASSSGTGTNGYTF.

This clonotype came up many times. The rearrangement links TRBV9 to TRBJ2-5, with 15 bases that match TRBD2. V was pared by 5 bases and J by 2 bases, with 25 bases of the junction left unmatched. The CDR3 is made up of 23 amino acids. Germline loops: CDR1 SGDLS, CDR2 YYNGEE. CDR3 sequence reads: CASRPWARGLAGGLGRRQETQYF. Written as DNA, the CDR3 is TGTGCCAGCAGACCCTGGGCCCGAGGACTAGCGGGAGGGCTCGGACGCCGACAAGAGACCCAGTACTTC.

There are a few counts of this clonotype. The chain recombines TRBV4-3 with TRBJ2-4; tentatively, D is TRBD1 or TRBD2 (7 bases each). The CDR3 is 18 amino acids. Germline V gene sequence: CDR1 LGHNA, CDR2 YSLEER. Trimming pared 0 bases from V and 3 bases from J, leaving 18 bases between. CDR3 coding DNA: TGCGCCAGCAGCCAAGAAGCAGGGGGGGCCGAAGTCAAAAACATTCAGTACTTC. Translating gives CASSQEAGGAEVKNIQYF.

This clonotype was recorded at least ten times. The genes are TRBV6-2 or TRBV6-3 and TRBJ2-7; TRBD1 is a possible D gene (6 bases). Trimming cost V 2 bases and J 3 bases, with 8 bases left between them. The germline V gene has CDR1 MNHEY and CDR2 SVGEGT. The CDR3 length is 13 residues. The CDR3 DNA is TGTGCCAGCAGTTACGGGACATACTACGAGCAGTACTTC. Translating gives CASSYGTYYEQYF.

Many counts were recorded for this clonotype. The V call is TRBV27, the J call TRBJ1-5, with D perhaps TRBD1 (5 bases). Looked up from germline, CDR1 is MNHEY and CDR2 is SMNVEV (reference sequence). V lost 5 bases to trimming and J lost 0 bases, with 17 bases between them. The CDR3 extends over 17 amino acids. The CDR3 reads CASSRRGGDYSNQPQHF. The CDR3 coding sequence is TGTGCCAGCAGTCGTCGGGGGGGGGATTATAGCAATCAGCCCCAGCATTTT.

This clonotype was detected many times. The V and J genes are TRBV11-2 and TRBJ2-2; TRBD2 matches 8 bases. Germline CDR1 and CDR2: SGHAT and FQNNGV. This CDR3 has 16 amino acids. V lost 6 bases and J lost 1; bases outside the gene matches: 7. The DNA of the CDR3 is TGTGCCAGCAGATCCGGACTAGCCCAGAACACCGGGGAGCTGTTTTTT. Translation: CASRSGLAQNTGELFF. The full variable domain, in which reference TRBV11-2 and TRBJ2-2 provide the parts outside the CDR3, is EAGVAQSPRYKIIEKRQSVAFWCNPISGHATLYWYQQILGQGPKLLIQFQNNGVVDDSQLPKDRFSAERLKGVDSTLKIQPAKLEDSAVYLCASRSGLAQNTGELFFGEGSRLTVL.

Ten or more counts support this clonotype. V and J are TRBV7-2 and TRBJ1-1; 7 bases agree with TRBD1. Germline loops: CDR1 SGHTA, CDR2 FQGNSA. The CDR3 length is 14 residues. Germline trimming cut 4 bases from V and 7 bases from J; bases unmatched to any gene: 9. The CDR3 sequence is CASSSGGTALEAFF. As DNA, the CDR3 is TGTGCCAGCAGCTCGGGAGGGACAGCACTTGAAGCTTTCTTT.